The 26 T cell receptor beta chains below come from one sample, sequenced in a study of cytomegalovirus exposure and HLA in healthy donors (dated by TCRdb to 2015 to 2018). The library was generated by the immunoSEQ multiplex PCR assay. For the multiplex PCR, a mixture combining 60 forward primers for TCR Vbeta segments and 13 reverse primers for TCR Jbeta segments was used. TCRdb provides this immuneACCESS table in a form limited to in-frame rearrangements. Some clones are lacking; in checked studies, under half of them reflect an unresolved V gene, and why the rest are absent is not known. The sample has 150,000 or so clones on record, about 80% of them singletons. The leading ten clones occupy around 2.1% of the sample. Input material: PBMCs. These receptors all come from a female donor in good health and CMV-seronegative.

This clone was observed a handful of times. The chain couples TRBV4-1 to TRBJ2-3, with D possibly being TRBD2 (5 bases). The CDR3 contains 13 residues. Germline CDR1 reads MGHRA; CDR2 reads YSYEKL. With 1 base removed from V and 10 bases from J, the gap between germline ends came to 12 bases. CDR3 region: CASSQGAPRAQYF. The CDR3 DNA follows: TGCGCCAGCAGCCAAGGGGCACCGAGGGCGCAGTATTTT.

The DNA of the CDR3 is TGCGCCAGTAGAATAGGGGCCACGAACACCGGGGAGCTGTTTTTT. It is translated as CASRIGATNTGELFF. This chain joins TRBV5-1 and TRBJ2-2; the D gene is possibly TRBD1 (5 bases). With 8 bases removed from V and 0 bases from J, the gap between germline ends came to 14 bases. The CDR3 has 15 residues. CDR1 is SGHRS and CDR2 is YFSETQ in the germline V gene.

The chain recombines TRBV30 with TRBJ2-7; 12 bases match TRBD2. Germline V lookup: CDR1 GTSNPN, CDR2 SVGIG (reference sequence). The CDR3 covers 16 residues. V was clipped by 0 bases and J by 3 bases; unmatched bases: 6. The CDR3 sequence: CAWSVASGGGYYEQYF. CDR3 coding DNA: TGTGCCTGGAGTGTAGCTAGCGGGGGGGGCTACTACGAGCAGTACTTC.

This chain uses TRBV7-3 with TRBJ2-3; 10 nucleotides agree with TRBD2. Germline V gene sequence: CDR1 SGHTA, CDR2 FQGTGA. V lost 5 bases and J lost 2; bases outside the gene matches: 4. CDR3 size: 15 residues. In DNA, the CDR3 is TGTGCCAGCAGCAAGCTAGCGGGAGTCACAGATACGCAGTATTTT. Protein product: CASSKLAGVTDTQYF.

The chain recombines TRBV7-9 with TRBJ1-4; weak D call: TRBD1 (6 bases). The V end was cut by 5 bases, the J end by 1 base, with 11 bases between. CDR3 length: 15 amino acids. Germline assignment: CDR1 SEHNR and CDR2 FQNEAQ (reference sequence). As DNA, the CDR3 is TGTGCCAGCAGCCCCCAAGGGGGAACTAATGAAAAACTGTTTTTT. As protein: CASSPQGGTNEKLFF.

The rearrangement links TRBV7-9 to TRBJ2-5, with 7 bases lining up with TRBD1. The germline CDR1 and CDR2 sequences are SEHNR and FQNEAQ (reference sequence). V lost 0 bases to trimming and J lost 5 bases; unmatched junction nucleotides: 15. The CDR3 runs 18 residues. The DNA of the CDR3 is TGTGCCAGCAGCTTAGCACTGGATTTACAGGGGTCAATGGAGACCCAGTACTTC. It yields the protein CASSLALDLQGSMETQYF.

The chain has TRBV27 and TRBJ2-7; 11 bases are shared with TRBD2. This CDR3 is 19 amino acids long. In germline, CDR1 is MNHEY, CDR2 SMNVEV (reference sequence). V was pared by 5 bases and J by 2 bases, with 17 bases of the junction left unmatched. The CDR3 region has the DNA TGTGCCAGCAGTCCTACCCACCCGGGACTAGCGGAAGGTCCCTACGAGCAGTACTTC. Protein product: CASSPTHPGLAEGPYEQYF.

V usage is TRBV6-1 and J usage is TRBJ2-5; 9 bases agree with TRBD2. The CDR3 spans 16 residues. CDR1 and CDR2 (germline): MNHNS, SASEGT. V was pared by 4 bases and J by 5 bases, with 11 bases of the junction left unmatched. CDR3 in DNA: TGTGCCAGCAGTGTGGTTGCGGGAGGGCCCGGGGAGACCCAGTACTTC. Translation: CASSVVAGGPGETQYF.

The chain couples TRBV2 to TRBJ1-1; 7 bases are a match to TRBD1. The V gene's germline CDR1 is SNHLY and CDR2 FYNNEI. With V trimmed by 4 bases and J by 0 bases, 5 bases remained unmatched. The CDR3 sequence is 15 residues long. DNA for the CDR3: TGTGCCAGCAGTGTCACGGGACAGATGAACACTGAAGCTTTCTTT. Translation: CASSVTGQMNTEAFF.

This clone has only a few counts. The V call is TRBV5-1, the J call TRBJ1-1; D uncertain. Trimming left V 0 bases short and J 2 bases short, with 5 bases between. This CDR3 contains 13 residues. Germline V gene data show CDR1 as SGHRS and CDR2 as YFSETQ. The CDR3 DNA reads as TGCGCCAGCAGCTTGGTCACAAACACTGAAGCTTTCTTT. Protein sequence: CASSLVTNTEAFF.

This chain uses TRBV7-9 with TRBJ2-3; TRBD2 agrees at 8 bases. CDR1 is SEHNR, CDR2 FQNEAQ, per germline (reference sequence). With 8 bases clipped from V and 6 bases from J, the junction kept 1 base outside the gene matches. CDR3 length equals 11 residues. CDR3 in amino acids: CASGGGDTQYF. CDR3 DNA sequence: TGTGCCAGCGGCGGGGGGGATACGCAGTATTTT.

This clone was counted a few times. This chain uses TRBV5-1 with TRBJ2-2; perhaps TRBD2 as D (5 bases). Trimming pared 0 bases from V and 2 bases from J, leaving 8 bases between. Germline V lookup: CDR1 SGHRS, CDR2 YFSETQ. The length of the CDR3 is 15 residues. The CDR3 DNA is TGCGCCAGCAGCTTGGCCGAGGGTAACACCGGGGAGCTGTTTTTT. This codes for CASSLAEGNTGELFF. The variable domain in full, completed from reference TRBV5-1 and TRBJ2-2, reads KAGVTQTPRYLIKTRGQQVTLSCSPISGHRSVSWYQQTPGQGLQFLFEYFSETQRNKGNFPGRFSGRQFSNSRSEMNVSTLELGDSALYLCASSLAEGNTGELFFGEGSRLTVL.

The chain has TRBV29-1 and TRBJ1-1, with TRBD1 as a possible D gene (5 bases). Germline V gene lookup returns CDR1 SQVTM and CDR2 ANQGSEA. The CDR3 runs 13 residues. Trimming removed 5 bases from V and 4 bases from J, with 14 bases in between. CDR3 nucleotides: TGCAGCGTTAAAGGTCCGGGGGGCACTGAAGCTTTCTTT. It is translated as CSVKGPGGTEAFF.

The chain links TRBV29-1 to TRBJ2-1; D is unresolved. V was cut by 4 bases and J by 0 bases, with 7 bases left in between. The CDR3 runs to 13 residues. CDR1 and CDR2 (germline): SQVTM, ANQGSEA. The DNA for the CDR3 is TGCAGCGTTGGTGCCAGCTCCTACAATGAGCAGTTCTTC. It yields the protein CSVGASSYNEQFF.

The gene calls are TRBV30 and TRBJ2-7; D perhaps matches TRBD2 (5 bases). Germline CDR1 GTSNPN, CDR2 SVGIG (reference sequence). V was trimmed by 1 base and J by 0 bases, leaving 7 bases between them. This CDR3 comprises 13 residues. The CDR3 reads CAWSGRISYEQYF. Here the CDR3 DNA reads TGTGCCTGGAGTGGGAGGATCTCCTACGAGCAGTACTTC.

The V and J genes are TRBV12-5 and TRBJ2-1, with 12 bases matching TRBD2. With V trimmed by 5 bases and J by 7 bases, 18 bases remained unmatched. Germline loops: CDR1 LGHNT, CDR2 FRNRAP. The CDR3 spans 19 residues. CDR3 loop: CASGPSTSGGMWDWNEQFF. For the CDR3, the DNA is TGTGCTAGTGGTCCGTCGACTAGCGGGGGTATGTGGGATTGGAATGAGCAGTTCTTC.

This chain joins TRBV30 and TRBJ1-1, with no clear D. The CDR3 sequence is 13 residues long. V was trimmed by 0 bases and J by 0 bases, leaving 5 bases between them. CDR1 and CDR2 (germline): GTSNPN, SVGIG (reference sequence). The CDR3 DNA reads as TGTGCCTGGAGTGTACAGATGAACACTGAAGCTTTCTTT. Translated: CAWSVQMNTEAFF.

The chain recombines TRBV7-3 with TRBJ2-1; TRBD2 is a possible D gene (6 bases). The CDR3 totals 13 residues. Germline loops: CDR1 SGHTA, CDR2 FQGTGA. Trimming left V 5 bases short and J 5 bases short, with 10 bases between. The CDR3 spells CASSPPGDNEQFF. The DNA for the CDR3 is TGTGCCAGCAGCCCTCCGGGGGACAATGAGCAGTTCTTC.

V is TRBV4-1 and J is TRBJ2-1; D is possibly TRBD2 (6 bases). The CDR3 is 16 amino acids. Germline CDR1 MGHRA, CDR2 YSYEKL. The V end was cut by 3 bases, the J end by 4 bases, with 16 bases between. Written as DNA, the CDR3 is TGCGCCAGCAGCCAGCTAGACATGGGACTTTACAATGAGCAGTTCTTC. It encodes CASSQLDMGLYNEQFF.

The chain recombines TRBV5-1 with TRBJ1-2; D gene ambiguous. Trimming removed 1 base from V and 0 bases from J, with 22 bases in between. CDR3 length: 19 residues. In germline, CDR1 is SGHRS, CDR2 YFSETQ. CDR3 protein: CASSLRSDFSPTTNYGYTF. The CDR3, as DNA: TGCGCCAGCAGCTTGAGGTCGGACTTTTCCCCCACTACTAACTATGGCTACACCTTC.

V is TRBV11-2 and J is TRBJ2-2, with a possible D match to TRBD2 (6 bases). Germline V gene lookup returns CDR1 SGHAT and CDR2 FQNNGV. The V end was cut by 0 bases, the J end by 7 bases, with 21 bases between. The CDR3 loop spans 18 amino acids. The CDR3 coding sequence is TGTGCCAGCAGCTTAGATTCTCAGGGTCGGGGGACGATCGGGGAGCTGTTTTTT. It is translated as CASSLDSQGRGTIGELFF.

This chain uses TRBV7-3 with TRBJ1-5, with D possibly TRBD1 on 6 matching bases. This CDR3 comprises 12 residues. V lost 10 bases and J lost 6, with 13 bases in between. Germline loops: CDR1 SGHTA, CDR2 FQGTGA. CDR3 residues: CATYRERQPQHF. Written as DNA, the CDR3 is TGTGCCACCTACAGGGAGCGTCAGCCCCAGCATTTT. Complete variable domain (other parts from reference TRBV7-3 and TRBJ1-5): GAGVSQTPSNKVTEKGKYVELRCDPISGHTALYWYRQSLGQGPEFLIYFQGTGAADDSGLPNDRFFAVRPEGSVSTLKIQRTERGDSAVYLCATYRERQPQHFGDGTRLSIL.

The chain links TRBV27 to TRBJ2-2, with 9 bases lining up with TRBD1. Per germline, CDR1 MNHEY and CDR2 SMNVEV (reference sequence). Trimming removed 6 bases from V and 5 bases from J; junction bases left unmatched: 4. The CDR3 is made up of 14 amino acids. The CDR3 protein is CASSRDRVTGELFF. CDR3 DNA sequence: TGTGCCAGCAGCAGGGACAGGGTAACCGGGGAGCTGTTTTTT.

The V gene is TRBV19, the J gene TRBJ1-2; possible D gene TRBD1, 5 bases. The CDR3 length is 14 residues. The germline V and J ends were trimmed by 2 bases and 4 bases, with 11 bases remaining between them. Germline CDR1 and CDR2: LNHDA and SQIVND (reference sequence). The CDR3 nucleotides are TGTGCCAGTAGTATAATAGGGGCTGGCTATGGCTACACCTTC. Translation gives CASSIIGAGYGYTF. Full variable domain (missing parts from reference TRBV19 and TRBJ1-2): DGGITQSPKYLFRKEGQNVTLSCEQNLNHDAMYWYRQDPGQGLRLIYYSQIVNDFQKGDIAEGYSVSREKKESFPLTVTSAQKNPTAFYLCASSIIGAGYGYTFGSGTRLTVV.

V is TRBV2 and J is TRBJ2-1; a weak D match, TRBD2 (5 bases). The ends were cut back, 2 bases at V and 6 bases at J, with 17 bases in the middle. This CDR3 spans 16 amino acids. CDR1 is SNHLY and CDR2 is FYNNEI in the germline V gene. CDR3 amino acids: CASSERRGLAGNEQFF. DNA of the CDR3: TGTGCCAGCAGTGAAAGGCGCGGCCTAGCAGGCAATGAGCAGTTCTTC.

V usage is TRBV6-5 and J usage is TRBJ2-7; D possibly corresponds to TRBD1 (6 bases). Germline lookup yields CDR1 MNHEY and CDR2 SVGAGI. The CDR3 runs to 14 residues. V dropped 6 bases and J dropped 0 bases, with 12 bases sitting between them. For the CDR3, the DNA is TGTGCCAGCAGCTCTGGGACACTCTCCTACGAGCAGTACTTC. This codes for CASSSGTLSYEQYF.